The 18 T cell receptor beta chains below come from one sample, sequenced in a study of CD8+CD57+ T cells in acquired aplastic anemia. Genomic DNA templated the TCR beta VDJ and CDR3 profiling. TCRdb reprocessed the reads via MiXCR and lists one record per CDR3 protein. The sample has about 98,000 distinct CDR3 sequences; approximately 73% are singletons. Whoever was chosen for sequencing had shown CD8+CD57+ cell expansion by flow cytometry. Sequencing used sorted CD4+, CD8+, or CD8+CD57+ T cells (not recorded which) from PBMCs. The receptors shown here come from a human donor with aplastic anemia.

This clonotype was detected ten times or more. CDR3 loop: CASSLARGRGSSYEQYF. The CDR3 bases are TGTGCCAGCAGCTTAGCGCGGGGCCGGGGTTCCTCCTACGAGCAGTACTTC. V gene TRBV7-6 combines with J gene TRBJ2-7, with D perhaps TRBD2 (6 bases). Trimming shortened V by 0 bases and J by 0 bases, and 15 bases separated the two germline ends. CDR1 SGHVS and CDR2 FNYEAQ come from the germline V gene. There are 17 residues in the CDR3.

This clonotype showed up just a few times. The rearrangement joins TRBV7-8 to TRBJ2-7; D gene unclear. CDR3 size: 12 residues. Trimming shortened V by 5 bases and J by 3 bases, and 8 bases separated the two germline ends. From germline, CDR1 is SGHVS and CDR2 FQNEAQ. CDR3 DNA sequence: TGTGCCAGCAGCACGGTCGTCTACGAGCAGTACTTC. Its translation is CASSTVVYEQYF.

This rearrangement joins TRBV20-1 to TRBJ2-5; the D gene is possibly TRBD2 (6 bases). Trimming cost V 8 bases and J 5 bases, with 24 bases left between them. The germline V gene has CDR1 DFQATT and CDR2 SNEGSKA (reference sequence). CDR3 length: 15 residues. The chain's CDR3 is CSPGTHESLRETQYF. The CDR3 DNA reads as TGCAGTCCAGGGACTCACGAAAGCCTCAGGGAGACCCAGTACTTC.

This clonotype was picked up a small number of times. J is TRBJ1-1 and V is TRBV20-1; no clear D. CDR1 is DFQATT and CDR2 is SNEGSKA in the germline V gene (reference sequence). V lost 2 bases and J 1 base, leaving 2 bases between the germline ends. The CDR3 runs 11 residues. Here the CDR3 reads CSARQNTEAFF. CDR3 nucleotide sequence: TGCAGTGCTAGACAGAACACTGAAGCTTTCTTT.

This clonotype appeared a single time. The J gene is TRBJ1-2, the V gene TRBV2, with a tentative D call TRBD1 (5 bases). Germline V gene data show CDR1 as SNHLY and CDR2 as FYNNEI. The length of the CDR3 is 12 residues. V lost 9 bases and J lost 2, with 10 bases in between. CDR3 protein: CARKTGNYGYTF. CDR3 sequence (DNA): TGTGCCAGAAAAACAGGAAACTATGGCTACACCTTC.

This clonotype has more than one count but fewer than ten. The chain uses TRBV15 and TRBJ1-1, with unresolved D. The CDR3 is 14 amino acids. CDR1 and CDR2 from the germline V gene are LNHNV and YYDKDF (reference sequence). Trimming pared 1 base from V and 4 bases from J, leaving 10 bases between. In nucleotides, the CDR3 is TGTGCCACCAGCAGAGTGGTTGGGAGCACTGAAGCTTTCTTT. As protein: CATSRVVGSTEAFF.

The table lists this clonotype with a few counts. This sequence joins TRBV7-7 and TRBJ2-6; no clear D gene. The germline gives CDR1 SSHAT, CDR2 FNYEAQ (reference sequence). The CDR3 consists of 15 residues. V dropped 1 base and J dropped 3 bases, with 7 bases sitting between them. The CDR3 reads CASSLVRLGANVLTF. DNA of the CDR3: TGTGCCAGCAGCTTAGTCAGGCTTGGGGCCAACGTCCTGACTTTC.

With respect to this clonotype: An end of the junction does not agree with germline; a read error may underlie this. The DNA for the CDR3 is TGTGCCAGCAGTGTAACAGGGGGCCGGGAGACCCAGTACTTC. Translated: CASSVTGGRETQYF. The chain links TRBV24-1 to TRBJ2-5; 9 bases match TRBD1. There are 14 residues in the CDR3. The V gene's germline CDR1 is KGHDR and CDR2 SFDVKD.

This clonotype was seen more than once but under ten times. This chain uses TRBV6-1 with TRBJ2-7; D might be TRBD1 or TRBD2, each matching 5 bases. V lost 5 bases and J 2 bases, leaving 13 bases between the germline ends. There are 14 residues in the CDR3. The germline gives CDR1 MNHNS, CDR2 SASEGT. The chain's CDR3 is CASSPTGLPYEQYF. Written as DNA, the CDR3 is TGTGCCAGCAGTCCCACGGGGCTTCCCTACGAGCAGTACTTC.

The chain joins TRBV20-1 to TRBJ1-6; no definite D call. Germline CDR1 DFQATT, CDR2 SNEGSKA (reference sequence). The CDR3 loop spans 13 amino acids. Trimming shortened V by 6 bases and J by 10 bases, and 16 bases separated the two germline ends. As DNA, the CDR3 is TGCAGTGCCGTCAAGGGTGACGGATCACCCCTCCACTTT. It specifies CSAVKGDGSPLHF.

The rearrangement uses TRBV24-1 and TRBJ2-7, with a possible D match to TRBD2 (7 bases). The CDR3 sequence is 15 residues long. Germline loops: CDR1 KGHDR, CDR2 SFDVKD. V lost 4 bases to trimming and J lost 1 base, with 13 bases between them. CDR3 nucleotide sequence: TGTGCCACCAGTGAAAAGGGGGGACTATCCTACGAGCAGTACTTC. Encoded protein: CATSEKGGLSYEQYF.

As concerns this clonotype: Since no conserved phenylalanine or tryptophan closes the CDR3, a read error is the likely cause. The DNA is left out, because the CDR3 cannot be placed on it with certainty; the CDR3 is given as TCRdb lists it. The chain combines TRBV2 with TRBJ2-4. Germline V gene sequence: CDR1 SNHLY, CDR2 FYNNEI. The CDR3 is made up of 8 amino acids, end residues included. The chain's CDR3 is CASSDYLM.

The CDR3, as DNA: TGTGCCAGCAGCTTAGTGGCGACAGGGAATGGCTACACCTTC. Translation gives CASSLVATGNGYTF. The V gene is TRBV7-2, the J gene TRBJ1-2; 7 bases agree with TRBD1. With V trimmed by 1 base and J by 6 bases, 5 bases remained unmatched. Per germline, CDR1 SGHTA and CDR2 FQGNSA. This CDR3 region has 14 residues. The variable domain in full, with the rest retrieved from reference TRBV7-2 and TRBJ1-2, is GAGVSQSPSNKVTEKGKDVELRCDPISGHTALYWYRQSLGQGLEFLIYFQGNSAPDKSGLPSDRFSAERTGGSVSTLTIQRTQQEDSAVYLCASSLVATGNGYTFGSGTRLTVV.

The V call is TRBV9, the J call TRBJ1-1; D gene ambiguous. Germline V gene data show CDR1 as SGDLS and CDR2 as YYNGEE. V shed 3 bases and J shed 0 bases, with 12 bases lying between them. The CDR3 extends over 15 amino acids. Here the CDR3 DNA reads TGTGCCAGCAGCGGGAGCGCAGCAATGAACACTGAAGCTTTCTTT. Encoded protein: CASSGSAAMNTEAFF.

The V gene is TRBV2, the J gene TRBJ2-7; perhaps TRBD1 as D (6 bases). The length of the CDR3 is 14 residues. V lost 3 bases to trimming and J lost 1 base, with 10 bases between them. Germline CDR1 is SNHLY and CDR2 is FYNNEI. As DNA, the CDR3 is TGTGCCAGCAGTGAGCAGGGGAATTCCTACGAGCAGTACTTC. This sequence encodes CASSEQGNSYEQYF.

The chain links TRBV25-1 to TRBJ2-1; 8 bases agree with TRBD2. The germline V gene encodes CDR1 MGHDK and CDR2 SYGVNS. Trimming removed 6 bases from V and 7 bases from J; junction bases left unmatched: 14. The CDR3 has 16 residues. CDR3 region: CASSPTAGGAGNEQFF. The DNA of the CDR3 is TGTGCCAGCAGCCCGACCGCCGGGGGGGCAGGTAATGAGCAGTTCTTC.

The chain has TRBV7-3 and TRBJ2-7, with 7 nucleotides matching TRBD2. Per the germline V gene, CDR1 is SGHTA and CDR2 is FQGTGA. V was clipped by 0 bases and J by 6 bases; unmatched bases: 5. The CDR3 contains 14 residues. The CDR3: CASSLTGRAFEQYF. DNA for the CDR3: TGTGCCAGCAGCTTAACAGGGAGGGCCTTCGAGCAGTACTTC. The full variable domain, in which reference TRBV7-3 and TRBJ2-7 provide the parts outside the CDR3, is GAGVSQTPSNKVTEKGKYVELRCDPISGHTALYWYRQSLGQGPEFLIYFQGTGAADDSGLPNDRFFAVRPEGSVSTLKIQRTERGDSAVYLCASSLTGRAFEQYFGPGTRLTVT.

The CDR3 bases are TGTGCCAGCGCGTTGGGACAGGGTTACGAGCAGTACTTC. Translation: CASALGQGYEQYF. This chain links TRBV9 with TRBJ2-7, with 9 nucleotides matching TRBD1. The CDR3 length is 13 residues. The germline V gene encodes CDR1 SGDLS and CDR2 YYNGEE. V dropped 7 bases and J dropped 4; count of bases not matched to a gene: 6. Together with reference TRBV9 and TRBJ2-7, the CDR3 gives the full variable domain: DSGVTQTPKHLITATGQRVTLRCSPRSGDLSVYWYQQSLDQGLQFLIQYYNGEERAKGNILERFSAQQFPDLHSELNLSSLELGDSALYFCASALGQGYEQYFGPGTRLTVT.